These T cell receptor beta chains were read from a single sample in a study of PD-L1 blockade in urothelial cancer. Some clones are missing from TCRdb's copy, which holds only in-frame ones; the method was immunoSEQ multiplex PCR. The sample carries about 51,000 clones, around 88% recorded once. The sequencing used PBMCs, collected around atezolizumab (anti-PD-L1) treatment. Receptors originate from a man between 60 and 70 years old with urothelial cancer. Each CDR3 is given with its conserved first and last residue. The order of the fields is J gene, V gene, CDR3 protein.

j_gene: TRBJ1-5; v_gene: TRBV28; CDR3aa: CASSLQKDDRYSNQPQHF
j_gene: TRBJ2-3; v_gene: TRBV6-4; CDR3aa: CASSAGTSGGKSDTQYF
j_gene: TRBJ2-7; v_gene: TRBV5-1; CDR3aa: CASSFGEAGGSVYYGQYF
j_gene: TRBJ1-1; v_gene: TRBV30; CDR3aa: CAWSATGFAAFF
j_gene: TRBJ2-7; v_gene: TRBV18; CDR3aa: CASSSGTGGRNEQYF
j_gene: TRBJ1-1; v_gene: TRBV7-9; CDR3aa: CASRYRGGTEAFF
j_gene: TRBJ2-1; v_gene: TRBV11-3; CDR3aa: CASSLAGLASEQFF
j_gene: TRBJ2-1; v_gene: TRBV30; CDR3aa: CAWRLRTSGRALSYNEQFF
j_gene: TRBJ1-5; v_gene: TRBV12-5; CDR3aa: CASGTGDQPQHF
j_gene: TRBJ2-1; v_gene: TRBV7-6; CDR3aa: CASSLARQVPEQFF
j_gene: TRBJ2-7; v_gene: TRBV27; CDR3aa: CASSATGVGEQYF
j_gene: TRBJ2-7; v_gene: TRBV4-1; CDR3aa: CASSHTGGYEQYF
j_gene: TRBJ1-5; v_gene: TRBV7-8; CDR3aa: CASSYHRGLRSNQPQHF
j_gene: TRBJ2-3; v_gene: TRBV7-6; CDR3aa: CASSPWAPTGGGDTQYF
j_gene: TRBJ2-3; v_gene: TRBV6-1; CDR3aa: CASSDMRGTISADTQYF
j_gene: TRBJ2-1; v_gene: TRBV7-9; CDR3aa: CASTEGLVYNEQFF
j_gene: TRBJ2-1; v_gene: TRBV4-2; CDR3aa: CASSQQLAGGYNEQFF
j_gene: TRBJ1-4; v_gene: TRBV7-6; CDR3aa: CASSLGRDGEKLFF
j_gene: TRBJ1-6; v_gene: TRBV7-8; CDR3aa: CASRADSYNSPLHF
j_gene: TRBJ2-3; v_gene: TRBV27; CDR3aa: CASGPGLVGDTQYF
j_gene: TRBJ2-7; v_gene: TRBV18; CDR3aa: CASSSTGYEYEQYF
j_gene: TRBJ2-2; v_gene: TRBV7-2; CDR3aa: CASSLSLAGGTNTGELFF
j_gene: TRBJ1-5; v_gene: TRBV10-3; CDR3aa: CAISSTGNQPQHF
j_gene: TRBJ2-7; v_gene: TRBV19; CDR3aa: CASSIGTASSYEQYF
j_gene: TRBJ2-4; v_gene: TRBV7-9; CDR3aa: CASSLGGGELSIQYF
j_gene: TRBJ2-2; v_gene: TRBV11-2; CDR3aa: CASSRYGGELFF
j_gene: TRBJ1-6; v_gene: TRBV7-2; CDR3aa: CASSLTGTARFEPLHF